The T cell receptor beta chain described here comes from a study of cytotoxic CD8 clonotypes in ibrutinib-treated CLL. About the study: Roughly 10 relapsed/refractory, over 14 treatment-naive; approximately 18 IGHV unmutated. By median roughly 65 months, roughly twelve had progressed and around 15 stayed remitted; responses had been 2 complete and roughly 25 partial.

This clone was picked up a small number of times. The V gene's germline CDR1 is MNHNS and CDR2 SASEGT. V trimming: 6 bases; J trimming: 0 bases; junction bases outside the gene matches: 8. The CDR3 is 15 amino acids. Produced via immunoSEQ multiplex PCR; TCRdb's table is partial and in-frame only. Of approximately 25,000 clones in the sample, roughly 74% are singletons; the top ten hold roughly half. This receptor was taken from a human donor with chronic lymphocytic leukemia. The sequences come from PBMCs, collected after 12 months of ibrutinib treatment. The rearrangement uses TRBV6-1 and TRBJ2-7, with 7 bases fitting TRBD1. CDR3 sequence reads: CASSLQRDSSYEQYF. The CDR3, as DNA: TGTGCCAGCAGCCTACAACGGGACAGCTCCTACGAGCAGTACTTC.